These 15 T cell receptor beta chains came from one sample sequenced in a study of T cells in Graves' hyperthyroidism and ophthalmopathy. Amplified TCR beta CDR3 regions derived from RNA transcripts. RT-PCR in the first round (using the HTBI primer set) targeted the TCR CDR3. TCRdb re-called the multiplex PCR reads through MiXCR, storing one row per CDR3 protein. The sample has 350,000 to 400,000 distinct CDR3 sequences, under 20% seen once. Material: blood. The receptors derive from a young woman with Graves' hyperthyroidism.

The sample holds many counts of this clonotype. The V gene is TRBV5-1, the J gene TRBJ1-2; maybe TRBD1 (5 bases). The germline gives CDR1 SGHRS, CDR2 YFSETQ. The CDR3 has 15 residues. The V and J ends lost 5 bases and 1 base respectively, with 15 bases between them. CDR3 bases: TGCGCCAGCAGATCCACAGGACGCATTAACTATGGCTACACCTTC. This gives the protein CASRSTGRINYGYTF. Looking up the rest from reference TRBV5-1 and TRBJ1-2 gives the full variable domain: KAGVTQTPRYLIKTRGQQVTLSCSPISGHRSVSWYQQTPGQGLQFLFEYFSETQRNKGNFPGRFSGRQFSNSRSEMNVSTLELGDSALYLCASRSTGRINYGYTFGSGTRLTVV.

This clonotype was recorded at least ten times. The chain links TRBV5-1 to TRBJ2-5, with a weak D call TRBD2 (5 bases). Trimming shortened V by 4 bases and J by 5 bases, and 15 bases separated the two germline ends. Looked up from germline, CDR1 is SGHRS and CDR2 is YFSETQ. The CDR3 is made up of 14 amino acids. The CDR3 sequence is CASSVGSGGETQYF. As DNA, the CDR3 is TGCGCCAGCAGCGTAGGCTCGGGCGGGGAGACCCAGTACTTC.

This clonotype was seen many times. J is TRBJ2-7 and V is TRBV30; 8 nucleotides align to TRBD2. The CDR3 contains 15 residues. The trim removed 1 base at V and 7 bases at J, leaving 12 bases unmatched. Germline assignment: CDR1 GTSNPN and CDR2 SVGIG (reference sequence). CDR3 sequence: CAWSGIRSGGWEQYF. CDR3 nucleotide sequence: TGTGCCTGGAGTGGAATCAGGAGCGGGGGTTGGGAGCAGTACTTC.

This clonotype occurred many times. The V call is TRBV19, the J call TRBJ2-2, with D possibly matching TRBD1 (5 bases). Trimming removed 5 bases at V and 3 bases at J, with 13 bases between. The CDR3 covers 15 residues. CDR1 and CDR2 (germline): LNHDA, SQIVND (reference sequence). The CDR3 is CASSFSGRDTGELFF. The CDR3 DNA is TGTGCCAGTAGTTTTTCCGGCAGGGACACCGGGGAGCTGTTTTTT.

This clonotype has just a few counts. The chain uses TRBV3-1 and TRBJ1-2; 9 bases align to TRBD1. Germline CDR1 and CDR2: LGHDT and YNNKEL (reference sequence). This CDR3 region has 18 residues. V was clipped by 7 bases and J by 4 bases; unmatched bases: 19. The CDR3 spells CASTKSTGTGTFSYGYTF. The DNA of the CDR3 is TGTGCCAGCACCAAGTCCACCGGGACAGGGACTTTCTCCTATGGCTACACCTTC.

This clonotype has just a few counts. A much larger clone differs by one base, so this may be a read error. Without the conserved terminal phenylalanine or tryptophan, this CDR3 likely stems from a read error. This chain's CDR3 is CASSNRVSTEAFL. In DNA form, the CDR3 reads TGTGCCAGCAGCAACAGGGTCTCCACTGAAGCTTTCCTT. The V gene is TRBV13, the J gene TRBJ1-1; TRBD1 might be the D (6 bases). Germline CDR1 reads PRHDT; CDR2 reads FYEKMQ (reference sequence). V gave up 5 bases and J gave up 4 bases, with 11 bases separating them. CDR3 size: 13 residues.

This clonotype was detected only a few times. The V call is TRBV6-5, the J call TRBJ1-6; D ambiguous. Germline CDR1 MNHEY, CDR2 SVGAGI. The CDR3 runs to 16 residues. Trimming pared 0 bases from V and 5 bases from J, leaving 11 bases between. CDR3 nucleotide sequence: TGTGCCAGCAGTTACTCCCCGCAGGAACATAATTCACCCCTCCACTTT. Protein sequence: CASSYSPQEHNSPLHF.

This clonotype appeared a few times. This may be a read error: a much more frequent sequence differs by one nucleotide. The chain joins TRBV6-4 to TRBJ2-5, with D perhaps assigned TRBD1 or TRBD2 (5 bases each). There are 15 residues in the CDR3. Trimming took 6 bases from V and 12 from J, leaving 26 bases between them. The germline V gene encodes CDR1 MRHNA and CDR2 SNTAGT. CDR3 DNA sequence: TGTGCCAGCAGGGGCTTAGGGACGGAACCTATGGCCAAGTACTTC. Its protein is CASRGLGTEPMAKYF.

This clonotype came up many times. The rearrangement joins TRBV29-1 to TRBJ1-1, with a possible D match to TRBD1 (5 bases). The germline CDR1 and CDR2 sequences are SQVTM and ANQGSEA. The V end was cut by 5 bases, the J end by 4 bases, with 17 bases between. The CDR3 has 14 amino acids. CDR3 region: CSVYKGLSSTEAFF. The DNA for the CDR3 is TGCAGCGTTTATAAGGGACTCTCTTCCACTGAAGCTTTCTTT.

About this clonotype itself: A much larger clone differs by one base, so this may be a read error. As the CDR3 is not closed by the conserved phenylalanine or tryptophan, this likely results from a read error. The rearrangement uses TRBV12-3 or TRBV12-4 and TRBJ1-2; no clear D. The CDR3 totals 12 residues. V was trimmed by 1 base and J by 8 bases, leaving 8 bases between them. CDR3 amino acids: CASSLGQEGYTL. DNA for the CDR3: TGTGCCAGCAGTTTAGGTCAGGAGGGCTACACCTTG.

The V call is TRBV11-2, the J call TRBJ1-1; D gene uncertain. The ends were cut back, 2 bases at V and 5 bases at J, with 15 bases in the middle. Germline lookup yields CDR1 SGHAT and CDR2 FQNNGV. CDR3 length equals 15 residues. The CDR3 bases are TGTGCCAGCAGCTTAAGGCAGGCGGGAGCGACTGAAGCTTTCTTT. Translating it yields CASSLRQAGATEAFF.

In the case of this clonotype: A much larger clone lies one base from this, so it may be a read error. This chain joins TRBV7-2 and TRBJ2-5; D is ambiguous. Germline V gene data show CDR1 as SGHTA and CDR2 as FQGNSA. This CDR3 contains 11 residues. The V gene lost 4 bases and the J gene lost 11 bases, with 11 bases spanning the gap. CDR3 nucleotides: TGTGCCAGCAGCTCCAAGACAATTCAGTACTTC. This gives the protein CASSSKTIQYF.

The chain uses TRBV6-4 and TRBJ1-1; a possible D gene is TRBD1 (6 bases). The germline V gene encodes CDR1 MRHNA and CDR2 SNTAGT. Trimming shortened V by 7 bases and J by 3 bases, and 18 bases separated the two germline ends. The CDR3 is 15 amino acids. This chain's CDR3 is CASKPGDLEDTEAFF. The CDR3 DNA follows: TGTGCCAGCAAACCAGGGGATTTAGAGGACACTGAAGCTTTCTTT.

This clonotype was recorded many times. This chain uses TRBV7-2 with TRBJ2-5; D is possibly TRBD2 (7 bases). V lost 1 base, J lost 5 bases, and 14 bases lay in between. Germline CDR1 reads SGHTA; CDR2 reads FQGNSA. The CDR3 contains 15 residues. Here the CDR3 DNA reads TGTGCCAGCAGCTTAGGCGGGGGCCGGGGGGAGACCCAGTACTTC. Translated: CASSLGGGRGETQYF.

In its sample, this clonotype was seen many times. V usage is TRBV12-3 or TRBV12-4 and J usage is TRBJ2-2; D is unresolved. The CDR3 is made up of 15 amino acids. V dropped 7 bases and J dropped 1 base, with 13 bases sitting between them. The chain's CDR3 is CASTFTRMNTGELFF. The CDR3 nucleotides are TGTGCCAGCACCTTTACCAGGATGAACACCGGGGAGCTGTTTTTT.